This T cell receptor (beta chain) was documented in a study of regulatory T cells in long-lasting Graves disease (dated by TCRdb to the early 2020s). Study-wide context: Newly diagnosed Graves' disease patients had taken antithyroid drugs for less than 3 months. TCR sequencing covered some 13 persistent and roughly 20 newly diagnosed Graves' disease patients, about 35 samples in total. Peripheral blood TCR sequencing and RNA sequencing compared persistent Graves' disease patients with newly diagnosed Graves' disease patients. The study was conducted in China and was registered as a clinical trial. The paper as a whole reports these results and caveats: Compared with newly diagnosed patients, persistent Graves' disease patients had lower TCR Shannon entropy and fewer highly expanded clones, which suggests clonal expansion. More public clonotypes were shared among persistent patients (roughly 2,700) than among newly diagnosed patients (over 900). The study examined only peripheral blood because the primary lesion, thyroid tissue, could not be accessed. As a limitation, the authors acknowledged that the small sample size may reduce accuracy. Preferential use of TRBV28, TRBJ1-2 and TRBJ2-5 was observed in persistent disease, whereas TRBV20-1 and TRBJ2-1 were favored in newly diagnosed disease. Only the TCR beta chain was sequenced and analyzed.

As regards this clonotype: The antigen it binds to is not known. Per-base qualities were not stored, and no clone one base away is much larger.

The sample's time point, from its label and the paper: newly diagnosed GD, antithyroid drugs for less than 3 months. RNA was extracted from PBMCs in TRIzol for both TCR sequencing and RNA sequencing. The diagnosis of Graves' disease was made according to American Thyroid Association guidelines. Recruitment of patients was carried out at an endocrinology department in Xi'an, China. Each patient gave roughly 10 milliliters of peripheral blood, collected in an EDTA anticoagulant tube. PBMCs were isolated by Ficoll Paque Plus density gradient separation without further T cell sorting. RNA quality was checked with an Agilent 2100 Bioanalyzer and agarose gel, and concentration with a NanoDrop 2000. The receptor library was made with multiplex PCR. The sequencer was an Illumina HiSeq 4000. To build TCR beta libraries, CDR3 regions were amplified by Arm-PCR using iRepertoire HTBI primers. Gel purification was performed on PCR products prior to sequencing. From the authors' description of their analysis: Across samples, some 62 TRBV and approximately 15 TRBJ segments were identified and used for gene usage analysis of CDR3 amino acid clonotypes. COPE and FqMerger were used to merge the filtered high-quality paired reads into contigs. BLAST was used to align contigs to IMGT TRBV, TRBD and TRBJ reference genes, and CDR3 was defined according to IMGT. Clonotypes above 0.1% frequency were classified as highly expanded clones. Repertoire diversity was measured by Shannon entropy, and V-J evenness by the Gini coefficient. Clonotypes shared by more than one individual were considered public. Using fastp trimming at Q25 and MiXCR clonotype assembly, TCRdb reanalyzed the public sequencing data and kept in-frame beta chains. Identical CDR3 protein sequences are pooled into one entry, listed with their most common genes and DNA. For this entry, the V and J calls and clone size follow TCRdb and not the study's own pipeline. This sample lists roughly 500,000 distinct CDR3 sequences; 9.5% to 15% were detected once. The ten largest account for around 9.3% of the sample.

V is reduced by 2 bases and J by 1 base, leaving a spacing of 12 bases between them. Spanning cysteine to phenylalanine, the CDR3 consists of 15 amino acids. The retained sequence is limited to the CDR3, 45 bases, with the frame set at the first base. CDR1 and CDR2 were assigned from the germline V gene as MNHEY and SVGAGI. The data also belong to a second study, concerning T cells in Graves' hyperthyroidism and ophthalmopathy. The other study reports the following: Graves' hyperthyroidism was defined as stable when no progression to ophthalmopathy occurred over 18 months of follow-up. The hyperthyroidism patients were between 18 and 65 years old and newly diagnosed, with a disease duration of less than 2 months. Any patient with an uncontrolled infection, another autoimmune disease, pregnancy or lactation was excluded. Clinical symptoms, serum thyroxine and TRAb, thyroid ultrasound, and orbital computed tomography formed the basis for the diagnoses. The first round of RT-PCR for the TCR CDR3 was performed with the HTBI primer set and the Qiagen OneStep RT-PCR kit. Blood samples also contained most of the expanded thyroid clonotypes (frequency above 0.001), which suggests that blood repertoires may reflect thyroid immune responses. Ophthalmopathy was separated from stable hyperthyroidism by a 13 V-J signature model, with 85% to 90% sensitivity and about 81% specificity obtained in cross-validation and 80%/75% obtained in testing. During validation, the model predicted progression to ophthalmopathy a median of approximately six months ahead of onset, with more than 55% sensitivity and more than 72% specificity. A discovery cohort of approximately 97 patients, 43 with Graves' ophthalmopathy and 57 with stable Graves' hyperthyroidism, was used to find distinguishing TCR V-J signatures. Prospective prediction of ophthalmopathy was tested in an independent validation cohort of fewer than 20 hyperthyroidism patients and some 17 patients who later progressed to ophthalmopathy. The 75 to 100 discovery patients were randomly divided into training and test sets at a 7:3 ratio. The study also compared thyroid tissue and blood T-cell repertoires from about 6 Graves' hyperthyroidism patients. Once sampling was done, hyperthyroidism patients were given methimazole at a starting dose of 30 mg daily, whereas ophthalmopathy patients were given high-dose intravenous methylprednisolone. The libraries were constructed in a second round of multiplex PCR and then size-selected and purified. Libraries were sequenced paired-end with 100 bp reads on an Illumina HiSeq2000. SOAPnuke was used to process the raw data, with reads discarded if the reads contained adapters or uncalled bases, had a mean Phred below 15, or lacked an exact constant-primer or identifier match. High-quality paired reads were merged using COPE v1.2.5, and each unique nucleotide sequence was defined as a clonotype. MiTCR v1.1 was used to align the clonotypes against IMGT TRBV, TRBD and TRBJ reference segments. Only V-J combinations with frequency above 0.0001, covering 99% to 99.2% of repertoires, were analysed. The TCS score was defined as the ratio of F50 (clonal expansion) to E x V (chaos), calculated using BLOSUM62-based TCRdist between CDR3 peptides within each V-J. Welch's t-statistics and random forest reduced fewer than 550 V-J features to 10 to 15, which were used in a naive Bayes classifier (R e1071). No statistical method was used to set the sample size in advance, and investigators knew the group allocation. The paper reports TCR Vbeta CDR3 sequencing of approximately 140 peripheral blood samples: 40 or so ophthalmopathy, about 75 hyperthyroidism and around 17 progressor patients.

The receptor was isolated from a woman in her 30s with Graves disease. Donor details come from another sample of the same person, matched by shared clones. The source was peripheral blood mononuclear cells (PBMCs), collected at new diagnosis, from a patient treated with antithyroid drugs. The chain is encoded by TRBV6-5 joined to TRBJ2-7, with no confident D gene call. The CDR3 corresponds to CASSYGQRSSYEQYF. The DNA sequence reads TGTGCCAGCAGTTACGGGCAGCGTTCATCCTACGAGCAGTACTTC.